The clone carrying this TCR beta chain showed up just a few times. What it binds is unknown. This entry belongs to a study of response to subunit inactivated influenza vaccine. The study, taken as a whole, reports: There was a suggestion from the authors that each seasonal influenza vaccination recruits few new T cells.

Germline V lookup: CDR1 SGHKS, CDR2 YYEKEE (reference sequence). The V segment lost 3 bases and the J segment 7 bases; nucleotides outside the gene matches: 10. CDR3 length: 16 residues. MiXCR, applied by TCRdb to the RT-PCR reads, yields one record per CDR3 protein. The table shows 450,000 to 700,000 distinct CDR3 sequences, with approximately 14% occurring only once. Material: PBMCs from blood, obtained 12 days after vaccination. The TCR comes from a man in his fifties or sixties who received an inactivated influenza vaccine. This chain links TRBV5-5 with TRBJ1-4, with 9 bases identical to TRBD1. DNA of the CDR3: TGTGCCAGCAGCTATAAGCTACAGGGGGCTGGTGAAAAACTGTTTTTT. It encodes CASSYKLQGAGEKLFF.